What follows are 23 T cell receptor beta chains derived from one specimen sequenced in a study of T cells in Graves' hyperthyroidism and ophthalmopathy. RNA transcripts gave rise to amplified TCR beta CDR3 regions. HTBI primers drove first-round RT-PCR of the TCR CDR3. One entry per CDR3 protein results from TCRdb running MiXCR on the multiplex PCR reads. There are approximately 330,000 distinct CDR3 sequences in the sample; approximately 22% occur only once, and 50% to 65% lies in the top ten. Material: blood. The receptor set was obtained from a woman between 50 and 59 years old with Graves' hyperthyroidism.

This clonotype was seen at least ten times. The CDR3 DNA reads TGTGCCATCAGTGAGTCTGCTAGCGGGGGCCTGCGGGACGAGCAGTACTTC. This gives the protein CAISESASGGLRDEQYF. The rearrangement links TRBV10-3 to TRBJ2-7; TRBD2 aligns across 10 bases. CDR3 size: 17 residues. V was clipped by 0 bases and J by 5 bases; unmatched bases: 10. Germline-derived CDR1 and CDR2 are ENHRY and SYGVKD.

This clonotype occurred many times. This rearrangement joins TRBV20-1 to TRBJ2-1; 13 positions match TRBD2. From germline, CDR1 is DFQATT and CDR2 SNEGSKA (reference sequence). V shed 7 bases, J shed 7 bases, and the junction held 7 bases outside the gene matches. This CDR3 is 14 amino acids long. The CDR3 region has the DNA TGCAGTGTACAGGGACTAGCGGGACTGAATGAGCAGTTCTTC. Its protein product is CSVQGLAGLNEQFF.

This clonotype was picked up many times. The chain has TRBV2 and TRBJ2-2; 9 bases agree with TRBD1. Germline loops: CDR1 SNHLY, CDR2 FYNNEI. The CDR3 consists of 14 residues. The trim removed 6 bases at V and 4 bases at J, leaving 3 bases unmatched. CDR3 coding DNA: TGTGCCAGCAGATTGACAGGGGGCACCGGGGAGCTGTTTTTT. It translates to CASRLTGGTGELFF.

There are many counts of this clonotype. V and J are TRBV2 and TRBJ2-1, with TRBD1 matching over 8 bases. Germline CDR1 reads SNHLY; CDR2 reads FYNNEI. V trimming: 6 bases; J trimming: 4 bases; junction bases outside the gene matches: 8. The CDR3 is 15 amino acids. The CDR3 protein is CASSASRGLYNEQFF. CDR3 coding DNA: TGTGCCAGCAGCGCTTCCAGGGGGCTTTACAATGAGCAGTTCTTC.

Many counts were recorded for this clonotype. The J gene is TRBJ2-2, the V gene TRBV2; 11 bases agree with TRBD1. The CDR3 consists of 14 residues. Germline CDR1 reads SNHLY; CDR2 reads FYNNEI. V trimming: 7 bases; J trimming: 3 bases; junction bases outside the gene matches: 1. The CDR3 DNA follows: TGTGCCAGCAAGGACAGGGGGCACACCGGGGAGCTGTTTTTT. This translates into CASKDRGHTGELFF.

Here the CDR3 reads CASSEVSDFYEQYF. The CDR3, as DNA: TGTGCCAGCAGTGAAGTTAGCGACTTTTACGAGCAGTACTTC. The rearrangement joins TRBV2 to TRBJ2-7; tentatively, D is TRBD2 (5 bases). Between the trimmed V and J ends, which lost 1 base and 4 bases, there was a span of 11 bases. CDR1 and CDR2 (germline): SNHLY, FYNNEI. The CDR3 loop spans 14 amino acids.

This chain uses TRBV9 with TRBJ2-1; perhaps TRBD2 as D (5 bases). CDR1 and CDR2 from the germline V gene are SGDLS and YYNGEE. The V end lost 3 bases, the J end lost 2 bases, and 6 bases lay between the germline ends. The CDR3 has 13 amino acids. CDR3 sequence reads: CASSAGTYNEQFF. The CDR3 DNA reads TGTGCCAGCAGCGCCGGGACCTACAATGAGCAGTTCTTC.

This clonotype was observed at least ten times. The rearrangement joins TRBV7-3 to TRBJ2-5, with D possibly being TRBD2 (5 bases). V lost 5 bases and J lost 4, with 17 bases in between. This CDR3 has 15 residues. Germline CDR1 and CDR2: SGHTA and FQGTGA. Here the CDR3 reads CASSPGVGSSETQYF. The CDR3 coding sequence is TGTGCCAGCAGCCCCGGGGTAGGATCTTCAGAGACCCAGTACTTC.

Many counts were recorded for this clonotype. The chain couples TRBV2 to TRBJ1-1; D unclear. There are 13 residues in the CDR3. The V gene lost 1 base and the J gene lost 6 bases, with 9 bases spanning the gap. Germline values: CDR1 SNHLY, CDR2 FYNNEI. DNA for the CDR3: TGTGCCAGCAGTGAAGGAGGAATAGCTGAAGCTTTCTTT. Protein sequence: CASSEGGIAEAFF.

This rearrangement joins TRBV5-1 to TRBJ1-1; no reliable D call. Germline V lookup: CDR1 SGHRS, CDR2 YFSETQ. The CDR3 has 15 residues. V lost 3 bases, J lost 4 bases, and 16 bases lay in between. CDR3 coding DNA: TGCGCCAGCAGCTACGAGGGAGTAGTCGGCACTGAAGCTTTCTTT. It translates to CASSYEGVVGTEAFF.

This clonotype was seen a single time. The chain uses TRBV12-3 or TRBV12-4 and TRBJ2-7, with 8 bases fitting TRBD2. Germline trimming cut 6 bases from V and 5 bases from J; bases unmatched to any gene: 9. The CDR3 has 14 amino acids. CDR3 in amino acids: CASSRPGLVNEQYF. In DNA form, the CDR3 reads TGTGCCAGCAGCCGCCCGGGACTAGTAAACGAGCAGTACTTC.

The chain recombines TRBV20-1 with TRBJ2-1; the match to TRBD1 covers 7 bases. This CDR3 contains 16 residues. The J segment lost 4 bases and the V segment lost 1 base, leaving 10 bases of the junction unmatched. Per the germline V gene, CDR1 is DFQATT and CDR2 is SNEGSKA (reference sequence). The CDR3 reads CSARGAPGQKYNEQFF. In DNA, the CDR3 is TGCAGTGCTAGAGGTGCCCCGGGACAGAAATACAATGAGCAGTTCTTC.

The genes are TRBV7-2 and TRBJ1-3; no clear D. The CDR3 covers 16 residues. Deletions cut 2 bases from V and 0 bases from J, with 11 bases between. CDR1 and CDR2 (germline): SGHTA, FQGNSA. The CDR3: CASSLSGRSSGNTIYF. In DNA form, the CDR3 reads TGTGCCAGCAGCTTATCTGGACGGAGCTCTGGAAACACCATATATTTT.

This clonotype came up many times. This sequence joins TRBV28 and TRBJ2-5; the D is unclear. Between the trimmed V and J ends, which lost 6 bases and 4 bases, there was a span of 12 bases. Germline V gene lookup returns CDR1 MDHEN and CDR2 SYDVKM. CDR3 size: 13 residues. The CDR3 DNA follows: TGTGCCAGCAGCCCGGTTGGGTTAGAGACCCAGTACTTC. Translating it yields CASSPVGLETQYF. The complete variable domain, with remaining parts taken from reference TRBV28 and TRBJ2-5, reads DVKVTQSSRYLVKRTGEKVFLECVQDMDHENMFWYRQDPGLGLRLIYFSYDVKMKEKGDIPEGYSVSREKKERFSLILESASTNQTSMYLCASSPVGLETQYFGPGTRLLVL.

This clonotype was recorded a few times. A much larger clone sits a single nucleotide away, making a read error possible. The V and J genes are TRBV20-1 and TRBJ2-5, with D possibly matching TRBD2 (6 bases). V was shortened by 6 bases and J by 3 bases, with 17 bases between the two germline ends. CDR1 is DFQATT and CDR2 is SNEGSKA in the germline V gene (reference sequence). The CDR3 contains 14 residues. CDR3 coding DNA: TGCAGTGCGACCACCACCGGCGGGGAAGAGACCCAGTACTTC. Amino acids: CSATTTGGEETQYF.

This clonotype was observed many times. The chain recombines TRBV20-1 with TRBJ2-5; possible D gene TRBD2, 6 bases. Germline V gene sequence: CDR1 DFQATT, CDR2 SNEGSKA (reference sequence). The CDR3 is 11 residues long. Trimming took off 3 bases at V and 4 bases at J, with 6 bases between the two ends. As DNA, the CDR3 is TGCAGTGCTAGCGGGGGAGAGACCCAGTACTTC. Translating gives CSASGGETQYF.

This clonotype was counted many times. V usage is TRBV6-1 and J usage is TRBJ2-2; TRBD1 aligns across 9 bases. V dropped 5 bases and J dropped 5; count of bases not matched to a gene: 6. CDR3 length: 15 amino acids. CDR1 is MNHNS, CDR2 SASEGT, per germline. CDR3 amino acids: CASSYLGQGTGELFF. CDR3 DNA: TGTGCCAGCAGTTACCTGGGACAGGGAACCGGGGAGCTGTTTTTT.

The table lists this clonotype with many counts. V gene TRBV5-1 combines with J gene TRBJ1-1; TRBD1 might be the D (5 bases). This CDR3 is 14 amino acids long. CDR1 is SGHRS and CDR2 is YFSETQ in the germline V gene. V was trimmed by 5 bases and J by 0 bases, leaving 11 bases between them. In DNA, the CDR3 is TGCGCCAGCAGTTTGACAGATATGAACACTGAAGCTTTCTTT. Translating gives CASSLTDMNTEAFF.

A word on this clonotype: This may be a read error, as it is one base from a much larger clone. The V and J genes are TRBV10-3 and TRBJ2-7; D possibly corresponds to TRBD2 (5 bases). This CDR3 has 12 amino acids. CDR1 is ENHRY and CDR2 is SYGVKD in the germline V gene. The CDR3 spells CAISDGDYGQYF. The CDR3 nucleotides are TGTGCCATCAGTGATGGTGACTACGGGCAGTACTTC.

Only a few counts were recorded for this clonotype. V usage is TRBV19 and J usage is TRBJ2-3; unclear D gene. Trimming cost V 3 bases and J 3 bases, with 16 bases left between them. Germline CDR1 is LNHDA and CDR2 is SQIVND (reference sequence). The CDR3 has 16 residues. CDR3 amino acids: CASSITPYTPTDTQYF. CDR3 DNA: TGTGCCAGTAGTATTACCCCGTATACTCCAACAGATACGCAGTATTTT.

Many counts were recorded for this clonotype. V is TRBV7-9 and J is TRBJ2-1; the D gene could be TRBD1 or TRBD2 (6 bases each). The CDR3 has 15 residues. The V and J ends lost 1 base and 8 bases respectively, with 15 bases between them. Germline CDR1 is SEHNR and CDR2 is FQNEAQ (reference sequence). The CDR3 sequence: CASSLEVGGGHEQFF. CDR3 nucleotides: TGTGCCAGCAGCTTAGAGGTGGGGGGCGGGCATGAGCAGTTCTTC.

The chain uses TRBV12-5 and TRBJ2-5; TRBD1 is a possible D gene (5 bases). Trimming left V 0 bases short and J 2 bases short, with 13 bases between. Germline V gene sequence: CDR1 LGHNT, CDR2 FRNRAP. The CDR3 extends over 16 amino acids. Written as DNA, the CDR3 is TGTGCTAGTGGTTTGGTAGGACAAGCACTTCAAGAGACCCAGTACTTC. This encodes CASGLVGQALQETQYF.

This clonotype appeared many times. The chain joins TRBV18 to TRBJ2-2; 10 nucleotides line up with TRBD1. CDR1 is KGHSH and CDR2 is LQKENI in the germline V gene. The CDR3 length is 19 residues. Losses at the gene ends were 4 bases for V and 0 bases for J; bases not matched to a gene: 11. CDR3 sequence (DNA): TGTGCCAGCTCACAATTTCCCGGGACAGGGGAGACGAACACCGGGGAGCTGTTTTTT. Amino acids: CASSQFPGTGETNTGELFF.